The entry below gives a single T cell receptor (beta chain) sequence along with its context. It has no known antigen specificity. No base quality information exists; no much larger clone differs at one position. In total, about 650 healthy bone marrow donors made up the cohort. At the time of sampling, every cohort member was nominally healthy, though immune exposures that went unrecorded were likely present. The donor tested CMV seronegative and was one of the 352 seronegative cohort members. A peripheral blood sample was collected from each donor, and TCR beta sequencing was performed on peripheral blood mononuclear cells. The Qiagen DNeasy Blood Extraction Kit was used to extract genomic DNA from the blood cell samples. CDR1 and CDR2 are read off the germline V gene as SGHRS and YFSETQ. Trimming leaves V shorter by 2 bases and J shorter by 1 base, with the junction holding 3 bases beyond the gene matches. From its cysteine to its phenylalanine, the CDR3 spans 14 amino acids. The only DNA kept is the CDR3, 42 bases in frame from the first base.

Library prep was done by the immunoSEQ multiplex PCR assay. For the multiplex PCR, a mixture combining 60 forward primers for TCR Vbeta segments and 13 reverse primers for TCR Jbeta segments was used. The CDR3 region of rearranged TCR beta genes was amplified from genomic DNA with a multiplex PCR assay. The Illumina HiSeq System was used to sequence the amplified TCR beta libraries as 87-base-pair reads. Concerning the study's data processing: A later analysis counted about 76 million unique TCR beta chains across the 650 to 800 repertoires, and roughly 10 million of these chains were shared by at least two donors. Raw reads were error-corrected and collapsed into unique sequences with a nearest-neighbor algorithm that merged closely related sequences to remove PCR and sequencing errors. CDR3 sequences were aligned to IMGT reference sequences to assign V, D and J gene segments. For a sequence to be retained, a match of at least six nucleotides was required to both a V gene segment and a J gene segment. A rearrangement counted as productive if the CDR3 had no stop codons and remained in frame with V and J, and every other rearrangement counted as non-productive. Following IMGT convention, CDR3 was defined as the stretch from the second conserved V-encoded cysteine up to the conserved J-encoded phenylalanine. Sequences without an unambiguous match to a single V gene segment were excluded from the earlier analysis of a few hundred of the donors. An earlier analysis of a few hundred of the donors classified V segments as functional when productive rearrangements were above 56.7% and as segregating when the standard deviation between donors was above 5%. A statistical classification framework was built to diagnose cytomegalovirus status from the catalog of TCR beta chain sequences. V and J gene assignment, in a later analysis, came from comparing TCR nucleotide sequences with IMGT/GENE-DB human TR gene sequences. The TCRdist pipeline was used in a later analysis to assign CDR3 sequences and most-parsimonious VDJ recombination scenarios. In a later analysis, each TCR beta chain was defined by its CDR3 amino acid sequence together with its V-gene family, and reads without a unique V-gene family were excluded. As a way to deal with suspected cross-contamination and a sequencing artifact, a later analysis dropped hundreds of nucleotide sequences that were highly shared and had low generation probability. In a later analysis, a clonal expansion index was calculated for each public chain from normalized within-repertoire ranks of inferred template counts. In a later analysis, generation probabilities were computed with a VDJ recombination model fitted to out-of-frame rearrangements, and the resulting probabilities were checked against IGoR. A later analysis scored TCR-TCR, TCR-HLA and TCR-CMV co-occurrence with hypergeometric tests, applying a repertoire-size bias correction to TCR pairs. To estimate false discovery rates, a later analysis permuted the HLA or CMV assignments 20 times. In a later analysis, co-occurring TCRs were grouped with DBSCAN, and TCRdist sequence similarity was added when clustering was performed within HLA-allele-positive subsets. Repertoires with fewer than 30,000 or more than 120,000 public chains, plus five repertoires with anomalous nucleotide sharing, were excluded from co-occurrence clustering. TCRdb took this table from immuneACCESS and kept in-frame rearrangements with V and J called. Such tables lack part of the clones; where checked against another copy, unresolved V genes explain under half of the gap, and the rest is unexplained. The V and J calls and clone size were taken over from that table, and D and trimming were inferred from the DNA. The sample data list more than 85,000 clones, and approximately 84% of these were observed just once. The ten largest clones represent about 5.8% of the sample.

The sample is drawn from a study of cytomegalovirus exposure and HLA in healthy donors (dated by TCRdb to about 2017). Regarding the complete study: According to an earlier analysis of 550 to 700 of the donors, 150 million to 200 million T cells yielded some 120 million unique TCR beta sequences and more than 250 Gb of sequence data. Roughly 300 gigabases of sequencing data and around 87 million unique TCR sequences were included in an early release covering roughly 600 HLA-typed donors. The genetic ancestry cluster associated with self-reported Caucasian donors included about 81% of the approximately 410 genotyped donors. The study was designed to test whether signatures of past pathogen exposure could be identified by cataloging public T cell receptors. The T cell repertoires of 670 or so subjects were profiled by immunosequencing and related to cytomegalovirus serostatus. Along with the 666-subject first cohort, a separate validation cohort of over a hundred different subjects was used. High-throughput TCR immunosequencing, statistical association of individual TCRs with disease status, and machine learning were combined to predict cytomegalovirus infection status. A later analysis re-analyzed previously published TCR beta repertoires from 666 donors and added high-resolution HLA genotyping to study TCR occurrence patterns. The later analysis used no new phenotypic data to find candidate immune exposures, relying instead on TCR beta sequences and their occurrence across donors. An earlier analysis of more than 450 of the donors used high-throughput TCR beta sequencing to judge whether each TCR beta V gene segment behaved as functional or pseudogenic. Donor age, sex, ethnicity and CMV serostatus were compiled together with the repertoire data. Genome-wide SNP genotypes for about three fifths of the roughly 670 donors were used in a later genetic analysis, which treated that subset as a discovery cohort. All discovery cohort repertoires had been generated using a single sequencing platform. HLA typing included class I and class II loci at four-digit resolution. Typing coverage varied by locus: about 620-630 donors for A, B, C, DRB1 and DQB1; roughly 510 for DQA1; over 600 for DPA1; approximately 470 for DPB1. A handful of DR-DQ haplotypes were treated as single units for association and clustering because of strong linkage in the cohort. Among some 410 genotyped donors of the cohort, an average of about 220,000 unique TCR beta nucleotide sequences was sequenced per donor, of which about 18% were non-productive.

Beyond this particular receptor, the publication reports: A later analysis found that HLA-associated TCR beta chains were more clonally expanded and had lower generation probabilities than equally common non-associated chains. The classifier was reported to diagnose cytomegalovirus status with high specificity and sensitivity in both the original and validation cohorts. Broadly in line with IMGT annotations, most TCR beta V segments showed up in productive rearrangements about 87% or about 30% of the time in an earlier analysis of several hundred of the donors. A further reported finding was that TCR beta sequences accurately predicted the HLA-A and HLA-B alleles for most subjects in the first cohort. CMV serostatus was the only immune exposure information available for the cohort. While some public TCRs were present in many individuals, most TCR sequences turned up only very rarely across donors. Some IMGT-functional V segments, including TRBV6-2 and TRBV6-3, could not be distinguished by the 87-base-pair reads and were therefore excluded. A total of 150 to 200 TCR beta chains were listed by the study as associated with cytomegalovirus. The presence/absence analyses assumed that sequencing depth was roughly uniform across donors, and that assumption may not be true. Because HLA typing was missing for some donors at each locus, association tests included only the typed subset. A cluster of highly shared sequence variants was judged likely to represent a technical artifact of the sequencing pipeline. Compared with the approximately 600-donor mean, donors in an Asian-associated ancestry cluster had fewer N-insertions in productive TCRs, according to a later genetic analysis. Specific HLA alleles were associated with about 17,000 TCR beta sequences at a false discovery rate of 0.05 in a later analysis. In vitro tests confirmed that a few of the cytomegalovirus-associated TCR beta chains recognize cytomegalovirus antigens. In this cohort, only TCR beta chains were sequenced, and detectable features were limited by the absence of alpha or paired-chain data. In a later analysis, TCR association rates were found to vary across HLA loci, with the most associated TCRs seen for DRB1 alleles and the fewest for HLA-C alleles. Because counts were too low, 15 to 20 rarely observed V segments, including chromosome 9 orphons, were excluded from the earlier analysis of fewer than 650 of the donors. Linkage disequilibrium might explain the correlated functional status among segregating V segments, but an unknown experimental factor could not be excluded. In a later analysis, most CMV-associated TCR beta chains were found to appear HLA-restricted, with HLA associations seemingly driven largely by CMV exposure. According to a later analysis, parvovirus B19, influenza, CMV and Epstein-Barr virus appeared linked to several top co-occurrence clusters. The authors suggested that the approach could potentially be generalized to other disease states and immunological phenotypes. In a later genetic analysis, a missense DCLRE1C variant was associated with V-gene and J-gene trimming of TCR beta chains, and the association was replicated in an independent cohort. When HLA alleles, especially DR and DQ, strongly co-occurred, attributing TCR associations to individual alleles was difficult.

The sequence joins TRBV5-1 to TRBJ2-7; 7 bases in between match TRBD1. This TCR was sampled from a male donor in good health and CMV-seronegative. Source material: PBMCs. The CDR3 protein sequence reads: CASSFPDRSYEQYF. The DNA sequence reads TGCGCCAGCAGCTTCCCGGACAGGTCCTACGAGCAGTACTTC.